This T cell receptor beta chain was documented in a study of response to subunit inactivated influenza vaccine. Regarding the study as a whole: Authors suggested each seasonal influenza vaccination recruits few new T cells.

This clonotype occurred a few times. Its antigen is still unknown. TCRdb redid the calling of the RT-PCR reads with MiXCR, one entry per CDR3 protein. Of 800,000 to 1,000,000 distinct CDR3 sequences in the sample, 21% were seen once. The source was PBMCs from blood, collected around 5 days after vaccination. This TCR was recovered from a man aged 45-65 years who received an inactivated influenza vaccine.

The CDR3 is CASSLGHGPYEQYF. The CDR3 region has the DNA TGTGCCAGCAGTTTGGGGCACGGCCCCTACGAGCAGTACTTC. The chain couples TRBV12-3 or TRBV12-4 to TRBJ2-7; tentatively, D is TRBD1 (5 bases). The germline V and J ends were trimmed by 3 bases and 2 bases, with 11 bases remaining between them. This CDR3 contains 14 residues.